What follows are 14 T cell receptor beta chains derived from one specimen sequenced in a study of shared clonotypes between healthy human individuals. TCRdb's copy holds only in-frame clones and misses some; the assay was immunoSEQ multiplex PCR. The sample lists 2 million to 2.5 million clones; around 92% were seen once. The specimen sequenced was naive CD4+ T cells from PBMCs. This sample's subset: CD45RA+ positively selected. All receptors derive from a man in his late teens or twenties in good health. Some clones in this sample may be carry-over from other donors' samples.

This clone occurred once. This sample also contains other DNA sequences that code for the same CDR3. In nucleotides, the CDR3 is TGTGCCAGCAGCGTAGCACTAGCGGGAGCTGGGACCGGGGAGCTGTTTTTT. Amino acid sequence: CASSVALAGAGTGELFF. The J gene is TRBJ2-2, the V gene TRBV9, with 11 positions matching TRBD2. Germline CDR1 and CDR2: SGDLS and YYNGEE. V was clipped by 0 bases and J by 5 bases; unmatched bases: 6. This CDR3 contains 17 residues.

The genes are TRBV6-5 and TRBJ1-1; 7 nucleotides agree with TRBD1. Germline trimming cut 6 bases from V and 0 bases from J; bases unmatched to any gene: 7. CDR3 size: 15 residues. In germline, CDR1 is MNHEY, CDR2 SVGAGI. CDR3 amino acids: CASRLNRGMNTEAFF. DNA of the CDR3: TGTGCCAGCAGATTGAACAGGGGAATGAACACTGAAGCTTTCTTT.

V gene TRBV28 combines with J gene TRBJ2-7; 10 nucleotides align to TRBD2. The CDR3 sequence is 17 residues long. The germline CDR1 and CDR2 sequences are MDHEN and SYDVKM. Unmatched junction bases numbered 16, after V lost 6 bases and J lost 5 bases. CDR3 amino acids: CASRSSTPRLAGDEQYF. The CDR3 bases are TGTGCCAGCAGATCCTCCACCCCGCGCCTAGCGGGAGACGAGCAGTACTTC.

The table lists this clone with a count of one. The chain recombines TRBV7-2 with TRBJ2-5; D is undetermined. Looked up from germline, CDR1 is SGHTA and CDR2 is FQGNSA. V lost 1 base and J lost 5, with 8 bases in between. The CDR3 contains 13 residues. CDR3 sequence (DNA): TGTGCCAGCAGCTTAGTGGTTGTTGAGACCCAGTACTTC. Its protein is CASSLVVVETQYF.

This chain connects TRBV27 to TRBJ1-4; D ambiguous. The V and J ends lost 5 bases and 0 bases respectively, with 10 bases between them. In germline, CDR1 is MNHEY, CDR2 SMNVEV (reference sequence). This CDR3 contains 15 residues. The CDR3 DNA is TGTGCCAGCAGTCTGAGGCGGGCAACTAATGAAAAACTGTTTTTT. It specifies CASSLRRATNEKLFF.

As DNA, the CDR3 is TGTGCCAGCAGGGGGACTAGCGGGAGTGAGACCCAGTACTTC. As protein: CASRGTSGSETQYF. The rearrangement joins TRBV2 to TRBJ2-5, with 14 nucleotides matching TRBD2. CDR1 is SNHLY and CDR2 is FYNNEI in the germline V gene. The CDR3 runs 14 residues. The ends lost 6 bases at V and 5 bases at J; junction bases unmatched: 2.

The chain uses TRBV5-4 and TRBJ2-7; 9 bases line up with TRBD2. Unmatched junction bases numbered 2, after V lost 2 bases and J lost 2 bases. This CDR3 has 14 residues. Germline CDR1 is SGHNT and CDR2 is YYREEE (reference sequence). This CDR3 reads CASSFGLATYEQYF. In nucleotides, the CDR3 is TGTGCCAGCAGCTTTGGACTAGCGACCTACGAGCAGTACTTC.

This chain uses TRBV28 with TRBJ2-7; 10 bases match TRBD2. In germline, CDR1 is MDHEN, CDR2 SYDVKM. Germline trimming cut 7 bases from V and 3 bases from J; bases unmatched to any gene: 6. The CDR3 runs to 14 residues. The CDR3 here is CASTRLAGIYEQYF. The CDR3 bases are TGTGCCAGCACCCGACTAGCGGGTATCTACGAGCAGTACTTC.

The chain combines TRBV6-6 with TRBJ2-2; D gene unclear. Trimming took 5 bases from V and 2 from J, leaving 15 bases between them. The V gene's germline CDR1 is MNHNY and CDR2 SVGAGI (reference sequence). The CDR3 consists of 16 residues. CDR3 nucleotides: TGTGCCAGCAGTCCCCTTGCGGCCGGTAACACCGGGGAGCTGTTTTTT. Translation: CASSPLAAGNTGELFF.

CDR3 nucleotide sequence: TGCAGCATACCTTACAGCATGTCTAACTATGGCTACACCTTC. Its translation: CSIPYSMSNYGYTF. J is TRBJ1-2 and V is TRBV29-1; no firm D call. V gave up 8 bases and J gave up 0 bases, with 16 bases separating them. CDR3 length: 14 amino acids. Germline CDR1 is SQVTM and CDR2 is ANQGSEA.

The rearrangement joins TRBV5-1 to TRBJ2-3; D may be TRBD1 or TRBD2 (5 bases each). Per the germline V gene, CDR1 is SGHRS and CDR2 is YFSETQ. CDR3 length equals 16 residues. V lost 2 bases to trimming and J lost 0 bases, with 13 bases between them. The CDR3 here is CASSLPSGPSTDTQYF. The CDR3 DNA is TGCGCCAGCAGCTTACCTTCGGGGCCAAGCACAGATACGCAGTATTTT.

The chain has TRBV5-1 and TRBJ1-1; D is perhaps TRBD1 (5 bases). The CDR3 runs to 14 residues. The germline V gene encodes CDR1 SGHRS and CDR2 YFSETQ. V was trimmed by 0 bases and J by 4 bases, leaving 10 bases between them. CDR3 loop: CASSLEGRVTEAFF. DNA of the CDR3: TGCGCCAGCAGCTTGGAGGGGCGGGTCACTGAAGCTTTCTTT.

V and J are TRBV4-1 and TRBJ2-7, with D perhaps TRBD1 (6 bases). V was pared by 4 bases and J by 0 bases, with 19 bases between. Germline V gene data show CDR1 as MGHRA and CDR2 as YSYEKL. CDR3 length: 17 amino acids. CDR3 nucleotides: TGCGCCAGCAGCCGCGGACATTGGCCAGGGGCCTCCTACGAGCAGTACTTC. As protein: CASSRGHWPGASYEQYF.

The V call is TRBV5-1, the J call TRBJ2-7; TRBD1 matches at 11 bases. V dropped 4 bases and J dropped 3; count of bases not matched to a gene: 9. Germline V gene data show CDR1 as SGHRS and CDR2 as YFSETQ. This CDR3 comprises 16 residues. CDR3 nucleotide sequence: TGCGCCAGCAGCCGCTCTACCGGGACAGGGGGCTACGAGCAGTACTTC. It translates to CASSRSTGTGGYEQYF.